This TCR beta chain was captured in a study of tumor and adjacent non-tumor tissue in lung cancer. There are 13 residues in the CDR3. The template was RNA from unsorted bulk tissue. With regard to this clonotype: Its specificity is unknown. A read error may produce the germline difference seen at one junction end.

Study-wide points: Higher tumor TCR diversity was associated with shorter survival. Compared with tumor, normal lung showed significantly lower TCR diversity. Normal lung showed higher cumulative top 100 clone frequency than tumor.

The library came from three nested PCR rounds adapted from ARM-PCR protocols. TCRdb ran MiXCR on the multiplex PCR reads and lists one entry per CDR3 protein. Of some 77,000 distinct CDR3 sequences listed, approximately 68% are singletons. The gene calls are TRBV12-3 or TRBV12-4 and TRBJ2-7; D not certain. This TCR was recovered from a woman aged 70 to 79 with non-small cell lung cancer. Sequencing was performed on lung tumor tissue. As DNA, the CDR3 is TGCGGCAGCAATCAGCGACACGACTACGAGCAGTACTTC. The encoded protein is CGSNQRHDYEQYF.